This section outlines one T cell receptor (beta chain) sequence together with its context. The data were obtained in a study of blood T cell repertoires in COVID-19. Study background: The origin of the acute and convalescent COVID-19 samples was the United States, Italy and Spain.

Profiled with immunoSEQ multiplex PCR; TCRdb holds only in-frame clones, not every one. The table records a few hundred thousand clones, 85% to 90% of them present only once. This study enrolled people aged 18 to 89 from about two dozen US geographic areas. The V gene's germline CDR1 is LGHDT and CDR2 YNNKEL (reference sequence). The CDR3 covers 14 residues. V was cut by 0 bases and J by 8 bases, with 8 bases left in between. The clonotype originates from a young woman with acute COVID-19. Source material: PBMCs or T cells enriched from blood (not recorded which). This chain connects TRBV3-1 (or the pseudogene TRBV3-2) to TRBJ1-6, with D unclear. CDR3 in amino acids: CASSQDGGDSPLHF. In nucleotides, the CDR3 is TGTGCCAGCAGCCAAGATGGAGGCGATTCACCCCTCCACTTT.